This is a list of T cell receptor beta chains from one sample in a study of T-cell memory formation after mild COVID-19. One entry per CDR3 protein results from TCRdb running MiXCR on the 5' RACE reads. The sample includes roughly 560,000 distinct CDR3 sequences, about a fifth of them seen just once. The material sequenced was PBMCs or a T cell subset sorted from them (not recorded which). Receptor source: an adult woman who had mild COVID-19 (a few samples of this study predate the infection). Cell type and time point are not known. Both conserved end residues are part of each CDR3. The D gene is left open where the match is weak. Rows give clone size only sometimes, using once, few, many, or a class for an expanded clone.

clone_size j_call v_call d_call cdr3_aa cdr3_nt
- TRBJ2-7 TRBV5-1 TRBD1 CASSLGTGGLTEQYF TGCGCCAGCAGCTTGGGGACAGGGGGCTTGACGGAGCAGTACTTC
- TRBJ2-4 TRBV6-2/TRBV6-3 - CASSPDFLAKNIQYF TGTGCCAGCAGTCCCGACTTTCTAGCCAAAAACATTCAGTACTTC
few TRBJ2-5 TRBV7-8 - CASSLALGLGGGETQYF TGTGCCAGCAGCTTAGCGCTCGGACTAGGGGGGGGAGAGACCCAGTACTTC
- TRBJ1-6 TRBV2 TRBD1 CASSATGGRSSSPLHF TGTGCCAGCAGTGCAACAGGGGGCCGTTCCAGCTCACCCCTCCACTTT
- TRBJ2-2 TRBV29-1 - CSVDDVTGELFF TGCAGCGTTGATGACGTAACCGGGGAGCTGTTTTTT
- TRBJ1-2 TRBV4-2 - CASSQGVRDAYGYTF TGTGCCAGCAGCCAGGGAGTCCGGGACGCCTATGGCTACACCTTC
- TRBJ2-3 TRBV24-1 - CATSDPGSTDTQYF TGTGCCACCAGTGATCCGGGTAGCACAGATACGCAGTATTTT
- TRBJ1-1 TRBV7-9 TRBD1 CASSFAAADRGQNTEAFF TGTGCCAGCAGCTTTGCTGCGGCTGACAGGGGACAGAACACTGAAGCTTTCTTT
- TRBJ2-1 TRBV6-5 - CASRPFGGSVDNEQFF TGTGCCAGCAGGCCCTTTGGAGGCAGTGTCGACAATGAGCAGTTCTTC
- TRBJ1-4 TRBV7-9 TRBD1 CASSTKIGLRGQEKLFF TGTGCCAGCAGCACCAAGATTGGGCTGAGGGGGCAAGAAAAACTGTTTTTT
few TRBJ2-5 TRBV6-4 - CASSFAIETQYF TGTGCCAGCAGCTTTGCAATTGAGACCCAGTACTTC
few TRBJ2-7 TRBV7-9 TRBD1 CASSSRGTGGDEQYF TGTGCCAGCAGCTCCCGAGGGACAGGGGGTGACGAGCAGTACTTC
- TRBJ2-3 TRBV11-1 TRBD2 CASSSLSGASTDTQYF TGTGCCAGCAGCTCTCTAAGCGGGGCTAGCACAGATACGCAGTATTTT
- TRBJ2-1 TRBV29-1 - CSVDDRRPSSYNEQFF TGCAGCGTTGATGATCGCCGGCCCAGCTCCTACAATGAGCAGTTCTTC
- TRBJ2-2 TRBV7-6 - CASSWSGGPNTGELFF TGTGCCAGCAGTTGGTCGGGGGGCCCGAACACCGGGGAGCTGTTTTTT
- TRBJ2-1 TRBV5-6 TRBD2 CASSSSGRAFYEQFF TGTGCCAGCAGCTCTAGCGGGAGGGCCTTTTATGAGCAGTTCTTC
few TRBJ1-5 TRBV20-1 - CSARDPRGRNQPQHF TGCAGTGCTAGAGATCCCCGGGGTCGCAATCAGCCCCAGCATTTT
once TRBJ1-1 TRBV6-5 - CASGSRAEAFF TGTGCCAGCGGGTCCCGTGCCGAAGCTTTCTTT
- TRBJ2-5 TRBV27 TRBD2 CASSFSLAGRETQYF TGTGCCAGCAGTTTCTCGCTAGCGGGGAGAGAGACCCAGTACTTC
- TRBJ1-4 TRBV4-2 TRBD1 CASSQDFFAAGGEKLFF TGTGCCAGCAGCCAAGATTTTTTCGCGGCAGGGGGTGAAAAACTGTTTTTT
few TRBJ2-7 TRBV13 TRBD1 CASSPQGEQGSYEQYF TGTGCCAGCAGCCCACAGGGGGAGCAGGGGTCCTACGAGCAGTACTTC
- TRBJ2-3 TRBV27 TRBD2 CASSLGLAGLTDTQYF TGTGCCAGCAGTTTAGGTCTAGCGGGTCTCACAGATACGCAGTATTTT
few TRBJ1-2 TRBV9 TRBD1 CASSRDRTALSYGYTF TGTGCCAGCAGCCGGGACAGGACCGCTCTCAGCTATGGCTACACCTTC
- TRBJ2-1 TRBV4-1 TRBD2 CASSLGTSRVNEQFF TGCGCCAGCAGCCTCGGGACTAGCCGGGTGAATGAGCAGTTCTTC
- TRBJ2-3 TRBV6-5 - CASTTTWGVLTDTQYF TGTGCCAGCACCACAACCTGGGGGGTTCTCACAGATACGCAGTATTTT
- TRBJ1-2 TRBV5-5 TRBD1 CASSLGTGWAGYTF TGTGCCAGCAGCTTGGGGACAGGGTGGGCTGGCTACACCTTC
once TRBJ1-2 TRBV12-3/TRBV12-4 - CASSPEGIYGYTF TGTGCCAGCAGTCCAGAAGGTATCTATGGCTACACCTTC
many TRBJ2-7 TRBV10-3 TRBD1 CAISGAPDRGGWYEQYF TGTGCCATCAGTGGGGCTCCAGACAGGGGCGGCTGGTACGAGCAGTACTTC
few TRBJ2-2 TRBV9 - CASSEAGTLNTGELFF TGTGCCAGCAGCGAAGCCGGGACACTGAACACCGGGGAGCTGTTTTTT
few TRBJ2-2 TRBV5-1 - CASSPSERAGGGELFF TGCGCCAGCAGCCCATCTGAGCGGGCCGGAGGCGGGGAGCTGTTTTTT
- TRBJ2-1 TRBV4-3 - CASSPFMDSEPYNEQFF TGCGCCAGCAGCCCCTTCATGGACAGCGAACCTTACAATGAGCAGTTCTTC
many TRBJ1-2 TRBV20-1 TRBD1 CSARSSTGGLGYTF TGCAGTGCTAGATCCTCGACAGGGGGTTTAGGCTACACCTTC
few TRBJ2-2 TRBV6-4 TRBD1 CASSAPGQGVTGELFF TGTGCCAGCAGTGCCCCGGGACAGGGTGTCACCGGGGAGCTGTTTTTT
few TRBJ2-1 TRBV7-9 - CASSLLVSGTGEQFF TGTGCCAGCAGCTTACTGGTTTCAGGGACTGGTGAGCAGTTCTTC
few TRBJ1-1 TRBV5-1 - CASSPSLVTEAFF TGCGCCAGCAGCCCCTCACTAGTCACTGAAGCTTTCTTT
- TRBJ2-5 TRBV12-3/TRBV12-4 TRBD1 CASSPSGTGYRETQYF TGTGCCAGCAGTCCCTCCGGGACAGGGTACAGGGAGACCCAGTACTTC
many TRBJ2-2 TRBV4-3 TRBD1 CASSQDGRGPGELFF TGCGCCAGCAGCCAAGACGGCAGGGGGCCCGGGGAGCTGTTTTTT
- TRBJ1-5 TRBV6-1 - CAANPMGNQPQHF TGTGCCGCCAATCCTATGGGCAATCAGCCCCAGCATTTT
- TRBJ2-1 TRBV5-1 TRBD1 CASSFGTGPNEQFF TGCGCCAGCAGCTTCGGGACAGGGCCTAATGAGCAGTTCTTC
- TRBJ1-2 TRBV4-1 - CASSRPGKNYGYTF TGCGCCAGCAGCCGACCTGGGAAGAACTATGGCTACACCTTC
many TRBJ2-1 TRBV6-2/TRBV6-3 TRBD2 CASSERESSYNEQFF TGTGCCAGCAGTGAGCGGGAGAGCTCCTACAATGAGCAGTTCTTC
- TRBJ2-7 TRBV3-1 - CASSQGGAGVYF TGTGCCAGCAGCCAAGGAGGCGCAGGGGTGTACTTC
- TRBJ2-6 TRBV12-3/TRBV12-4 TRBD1 CASSSGTPGQGASGANVLTF TGTGCCAGCAGTTCGGGTACACCGGGACAGGGGGCTTCTGGGGCCAACGTCCTGACTTTC